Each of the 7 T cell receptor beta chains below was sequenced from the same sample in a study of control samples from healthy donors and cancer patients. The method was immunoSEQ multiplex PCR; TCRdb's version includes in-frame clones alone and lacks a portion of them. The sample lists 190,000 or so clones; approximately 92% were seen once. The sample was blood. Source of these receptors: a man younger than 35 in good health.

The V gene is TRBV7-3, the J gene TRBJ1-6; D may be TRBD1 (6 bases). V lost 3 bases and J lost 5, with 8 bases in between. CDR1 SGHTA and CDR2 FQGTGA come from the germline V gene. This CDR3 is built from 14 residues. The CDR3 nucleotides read TGTGCCAGCAGCTTTGGGGGGCATAATTCACCCCTCCACTTT. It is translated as CASSFGGHNSPLHF.

The CDR3 reads CASSYRGSDNEKLFF. The DNA for the CDR3 is TGTGCCAGCAGTTACAGGGGTTCGGACAATGAAAAACTGTTTTTT. The gene calls are TRBV6-5 and TRBJ1-4; D possibly corresponds to TRBD1 (5 bases). Trimming took off 2 bases at V and 5 bases at J, with 12 bases between the two ends. Germline CDR1 reads MNHEY; CDR2 reads SVGAGI. The CDR3 extends over 15 amino acids.

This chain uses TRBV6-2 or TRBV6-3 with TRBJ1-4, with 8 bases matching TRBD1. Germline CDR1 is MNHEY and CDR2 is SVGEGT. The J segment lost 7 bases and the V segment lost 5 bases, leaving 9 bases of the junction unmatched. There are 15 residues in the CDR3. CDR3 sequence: CASSPRGQGGEKLFF. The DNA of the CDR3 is TGTGCCAGCAGTCCCCGAGGACAGGGAGGTGAAAAACTGTTTTTT.

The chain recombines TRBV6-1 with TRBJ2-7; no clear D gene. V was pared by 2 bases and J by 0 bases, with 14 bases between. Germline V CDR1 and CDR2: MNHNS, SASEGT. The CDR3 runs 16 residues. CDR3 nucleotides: TGTGCCAGCAGTGAAACTGTCGGATTCGGCTCCTACGAGCAGTACTTC. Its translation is CASSETVGFGSYEQYF.

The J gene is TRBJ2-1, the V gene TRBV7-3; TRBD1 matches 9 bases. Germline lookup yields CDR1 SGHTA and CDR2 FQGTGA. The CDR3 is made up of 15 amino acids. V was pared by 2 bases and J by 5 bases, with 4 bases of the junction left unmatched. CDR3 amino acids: CASSLYGTGNNEQFF. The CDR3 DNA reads TGTGCCAGCAGCTTATACGGGACAGGGAACAATGAGCAGTTCTTC.

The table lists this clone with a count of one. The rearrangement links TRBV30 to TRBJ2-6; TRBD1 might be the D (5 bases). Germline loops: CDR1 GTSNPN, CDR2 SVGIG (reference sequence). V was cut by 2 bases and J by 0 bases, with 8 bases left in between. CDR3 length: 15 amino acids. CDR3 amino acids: CAWSLGDSGANVLTF. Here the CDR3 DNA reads TGTGCCTGGAGTCTAGGGGACTCTGGGGCCAACGTCCTGACTTTC.

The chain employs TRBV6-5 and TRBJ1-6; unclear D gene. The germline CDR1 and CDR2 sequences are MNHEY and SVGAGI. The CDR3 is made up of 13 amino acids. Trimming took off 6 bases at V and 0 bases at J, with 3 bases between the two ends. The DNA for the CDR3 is TGTGCCAGCAGCACCTCCTATAATTCACCCCTCCACTTT. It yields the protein CASSTSYNSPLHF.